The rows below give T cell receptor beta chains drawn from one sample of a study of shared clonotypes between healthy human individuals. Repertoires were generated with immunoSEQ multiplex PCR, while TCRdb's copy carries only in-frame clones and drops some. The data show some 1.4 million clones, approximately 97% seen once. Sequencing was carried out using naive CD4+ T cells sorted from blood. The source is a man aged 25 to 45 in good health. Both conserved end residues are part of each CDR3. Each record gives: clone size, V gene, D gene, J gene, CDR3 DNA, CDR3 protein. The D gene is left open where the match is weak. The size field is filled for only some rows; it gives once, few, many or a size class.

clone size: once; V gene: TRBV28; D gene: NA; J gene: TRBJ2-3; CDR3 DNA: TGTGCCAGCAGTTTGAGGGGAGGGTCCAGGGGGGTAACGCAGTATTTT; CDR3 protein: CASSLRGGSRGVTQYF
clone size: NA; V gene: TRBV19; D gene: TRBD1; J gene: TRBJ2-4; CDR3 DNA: TGTGCCAGTAGTATTCGCCGGACAGGGGGTAACATTCAGTACTTC; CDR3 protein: CASSIRRTGGNIQYF
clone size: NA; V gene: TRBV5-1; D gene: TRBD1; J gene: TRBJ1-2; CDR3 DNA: TGCGCCAGCAGCTTGGACCTCCGGGACAGGCGTAACTATGGCTACACCTTC; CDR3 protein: CASSLDLRDRRNYGYTF
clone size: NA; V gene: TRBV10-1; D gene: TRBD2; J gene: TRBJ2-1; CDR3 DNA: TGCGCCAGCAGCGATGGAAGGGCGGGAGCCTACAATGAGCAGTTCTTC; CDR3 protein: CASSDGRAGAYNEQFF
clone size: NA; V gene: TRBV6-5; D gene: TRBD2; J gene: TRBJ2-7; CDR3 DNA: TGTGCCAGCACTAGCGGGACCACCTACGAGCAGTACTTC; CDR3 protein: CASTSGTTYEQYF
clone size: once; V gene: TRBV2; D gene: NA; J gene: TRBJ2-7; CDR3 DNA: TGTGCCAGCAGTGCTATGTCTGGCAGGGGCTACGAGCAGTACTTC; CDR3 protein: CASSAMSGRGYEQYF
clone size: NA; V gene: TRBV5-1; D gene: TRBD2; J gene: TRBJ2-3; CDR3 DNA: TGCGCCAGCAGCTCCCGGCCTAAGGTAGCGGGGGCGGCAAACACAGATACGCAGTATTTT; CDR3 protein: CASSSRPKVAGAANTDTQYF
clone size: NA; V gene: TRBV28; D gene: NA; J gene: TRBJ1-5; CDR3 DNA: TGTGCCAGCAGTTTGTCAGCGAGCAATCAGCCCCAGCATTTT; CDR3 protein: CASSLSASNQPQHF
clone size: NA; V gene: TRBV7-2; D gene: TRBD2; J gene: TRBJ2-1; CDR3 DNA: TGTGCCAGCAGCAGACTAGCGGGAGCGGGGCAGTTCTTC; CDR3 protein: CASSRLAGAGQFF
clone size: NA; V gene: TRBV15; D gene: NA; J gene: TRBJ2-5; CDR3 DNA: TGTGCCACCAGCAGAACCGCGGAGACCCAGTACTTC; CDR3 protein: CATSRTAETQYF
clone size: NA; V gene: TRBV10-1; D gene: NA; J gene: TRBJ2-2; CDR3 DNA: TGCGCCAGCAGTGAGTCGTTGGGCACCGGGGAGCTGTTTTTT; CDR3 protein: CASSESLGTGELFF
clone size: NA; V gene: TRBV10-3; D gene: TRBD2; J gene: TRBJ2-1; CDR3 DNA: TGTGCCATCAGTGAGTCCCAGCGGGAGACCTACAATGAGCAGTTCTTC; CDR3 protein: CAISESQRETYNEQFF
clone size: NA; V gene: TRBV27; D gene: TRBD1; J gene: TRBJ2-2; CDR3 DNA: TGTGCCAGCAGCCCACCGACAGGGGGCACCGGGGAGCTGTTTTTT; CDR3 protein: CASSPPTGGTGELFF
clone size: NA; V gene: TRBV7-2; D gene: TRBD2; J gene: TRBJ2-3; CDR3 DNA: TGTGCCAGCAGCTCATTAGCGGGATCGACAGATACGCAGTATTTT; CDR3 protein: CASSSLAGSTDTQYF
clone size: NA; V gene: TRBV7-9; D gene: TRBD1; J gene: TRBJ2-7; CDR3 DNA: TGTGCCAGCAGTTTTGGACAGGGTCCCTACGAGCAGTACTTC; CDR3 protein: CASSFGQGPYEQYF
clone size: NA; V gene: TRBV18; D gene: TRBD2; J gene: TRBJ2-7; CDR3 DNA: TGTGCCAGCTCACCCGGCGGGAGTATTTACGAGCAGTACTTC; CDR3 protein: CASSPGGSIYEQYF
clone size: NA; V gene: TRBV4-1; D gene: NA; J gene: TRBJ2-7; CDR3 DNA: TGCGCCAGCAGCTCTAGCGAGAGCTCCTACGAGCAGTACTTC; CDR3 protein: CASSSSESSYEQYF
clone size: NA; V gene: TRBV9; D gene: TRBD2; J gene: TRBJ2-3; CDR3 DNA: TGTGCCAGCAGTCAGACTAGCGGAGTAACAGATACGCAGTATTTT; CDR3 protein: CASSQTSGVTDTQYF
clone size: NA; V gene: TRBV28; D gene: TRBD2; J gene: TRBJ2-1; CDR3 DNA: TGTGCCAGCAGTCTCGCGGGACTAGCGGGACTCGACAATGAGCAGTTCTTC; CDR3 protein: CASSLAGLAGLDNEQFF
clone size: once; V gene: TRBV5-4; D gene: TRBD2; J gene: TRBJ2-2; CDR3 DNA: TGTGCCAGCAGCACCGGGACTAGCGGGACCACCGGGGAGCTGTTTTTT; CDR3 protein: CASSTGTSGTTGELFF
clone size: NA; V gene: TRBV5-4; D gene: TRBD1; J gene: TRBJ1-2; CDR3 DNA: TGTGCCAGCAGCATACGTGACAGGGCCCACTATGGCTACACCTTC; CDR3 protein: CASSIRDRAHYGYTF
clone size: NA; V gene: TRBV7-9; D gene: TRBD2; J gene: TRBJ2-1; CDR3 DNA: TGTGCCAGCAGCAAGTGGCTAGCGGGTCCCCCTACCTACAATGAGCAGTTCTTC; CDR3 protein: CASSKWLAGPPTYNEQFF
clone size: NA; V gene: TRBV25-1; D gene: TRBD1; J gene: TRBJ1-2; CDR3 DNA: TGTGCCAGCCGTGCGGGGGGGGACAGTTATGGCTACACCTTC; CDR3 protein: CASRAGGDSYGYTF
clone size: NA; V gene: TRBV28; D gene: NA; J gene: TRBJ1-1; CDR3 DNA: TGTGCCAGCACCCAAGACACCGGACGGGAGAACACTGAAGCTTTCTTT; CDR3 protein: CASTQDTGRENTEAFF
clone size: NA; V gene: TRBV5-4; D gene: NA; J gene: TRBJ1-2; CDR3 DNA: TGTGCCAGCAGCTTGGTGGGTAACTATGGCTACACCTTC; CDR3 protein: CASSLVGNYGYTF
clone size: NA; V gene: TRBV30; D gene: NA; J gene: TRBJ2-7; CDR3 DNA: TGTGCCTGGAGTGTGATTAAAGAGACAGTTTTGCCCTACGAGCAGTACTTC; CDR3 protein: CAWSVIKETVLPYEQYF
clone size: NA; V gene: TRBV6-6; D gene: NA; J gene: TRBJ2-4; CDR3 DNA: TGTGCCAGCAGTCCCGAGGAGGGTGATGCCAAAAACATTCAGTACTTC; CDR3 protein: CASSPEEGDAKNIQYF
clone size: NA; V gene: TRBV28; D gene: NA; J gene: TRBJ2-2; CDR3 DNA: TGTGCCAGCAGCCCCCGAAGACCGAACACCGGGGAGCTGTTTTTT; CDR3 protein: CASSPRRPNTGELFF
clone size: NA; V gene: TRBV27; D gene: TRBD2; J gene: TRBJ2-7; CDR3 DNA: TGTGCCTCTGGACGGGAGGGAATCTACGAGCAGTACTTC; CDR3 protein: CASGREGIYEQYF
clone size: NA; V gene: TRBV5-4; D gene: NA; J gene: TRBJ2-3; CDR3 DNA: TGTGCCAGCAGCCTCGAGGGAAATACGCAGTATTTT; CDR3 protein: CASSLEGNTQYF
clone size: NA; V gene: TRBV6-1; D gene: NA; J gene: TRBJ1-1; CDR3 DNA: TGTGCCAGCGAGGGCGGGAACAGACTGAACACTGAAGCTTTCTTT; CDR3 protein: CASEGGNRLNTEAFF